This TCR beta chain was identified during a study of blood T cells in healthy people across ages. CDR1 SGHDN and CDR2 FVKESK come from the germline V gene. V was shortened by 0 bases and J by 1 base, with 10 bases between the two germline ends. The CDR3 runs 16 residues. Drawing of peripheral blood yielded about 9.8 milliliters from each donor. A sample-barcoded 5' primer and a J-beta primer mix were used in a second PCR of roughly 7 to 11 cycles. Each CDR3 protein gets one entry after TCRdb re-called the 5' RACE reads with MiXCR. The sample holds over 1,500,000 distinct CDR3 sequences, about 50% seen once.

Sequenced: blood. The gene calls are TRBV14 and TRBJ2-4; the D call may be TRBD1 or TRBD2 (5 bases each). This receptor was obtained from a woman aged 40 to 50 in good health. CDR3 in amino acids: CASSQEWGFAKNIQYF. CDR3 coding DNA: TGTGCCAGCAGCCAAGAATGGGGGTTTGCCAAAAACATTCAGTACTTC.